Listed below are T cell receptor beta chains from one sample, sequenced in a study of T cells in Graves' hyperthyroidism and ophthalmopathy. TCRdb reprocessed the multiplex PCR reads via MiXCR and lists one record per CDR3 protein. The sample has hundreds of thousands of distinct CDR3 sequences, 16% seen once. Specimen: blood. These receptors were taken from a middle-aged woman with Graves' ophthalmopathy. Both conserved end residues are part of each CDR3. Fields, in order: clone size, D gene, J gene, V gene, CDR3 DNA, CDR3 protein. The D gene is left open where the match is weak. The size field is filled for only some rows; it gives once, few, many or a size class.

many - TRBJ2-1 TRBV3-1 TGTGCCAGCAGCCAAGGCGGCTGGCTTGAGCAGTTCTTC CASSQGGWLEQFF
few - TRBJ2-2 TRBV19 TGTGCCAGTGCCACAGGGTTCCCGAACACCGGGGAGCTGTTTTTT CASATGFPNTGELFF
- - TRBJ1-2 TRBV5-1 TGCACCAGCAGCTTCAAACTACGCGGGACCCTTAAGCGTGGCTACACCTTC CTSSFKLRGTLKRGYTF
many - TRBJ2-7 TRBV19 TGTGCCAGTAGTATGGGCGGGGAGAGTGACGAGCAGTACTTC CASSMGGESDEQYF
few - TRBJ2-1 TRBV6-1 TGTGCCAGCAGACGCGGGACAGCCCCCCAGTTCTTC CASRRGTAPQFF
many - TRBJ1-6 TRBV3-1 TGTGCCAGCAGTCTCCCGGGACTAAATTCACCCCTCCACTTT CASSLPGLNSPLHF
- - TRBJ2-3 TRBV20-1 TGCAGTGCTAGCGGGTGGGACCCTAAGGAAGATACGCAGTATTTT CSASGWDPKEDTQYF
- - TRBJ2-7 TRBV7-2 TGTGCCAGCAGCGCACGTCAGGACTACCGAGGAGAGCAGTACTTC CASSARQDYRGEQYF
many TRBD1 TRBJ1-1 TRBV3-1 TGTGCCAGCAGCCAAGGAGGGGGCGGGAACACTGAAGCTTTCTTT CASSQGGGGNTEAFF
many TRBD2 TRBJ2-7 TRBV3-1 TGTGCCAGCAGCCCTACTCCGACTAGCGGGAGTCGCTACGAGCAGTACTTC CASSPTPTSGSRYEQYF
many - TRBJ2-5 TRBV18 TGTGCCAGCTCACCAGGGACGCAAGAGACCCAGTACTTC CASSPGTQETQYF
many - TRBJ2-7 TRBV4-1 TGCGCCAGCAGCCCGGCGGCGGTCTCCGAGCAGTACTTC CASSPAAVSEQYF
- - TRBJ1-3 TRBV11-1 TGTGCCAGCAGCTTACGCCACAGCCTTGGAAACACCATATATTTT CASSLRHSLGNTIYF
many TRBD1 TRBJ2-5 TRBV20-1 TGCAGTGCTACCCCAGGGGGCGAAGAGACCCAGTACTTC CSATPGGEETQYF
- - TRBJ2-2 TRBV5-1 TGCGCCAGCAGCCCAACTCTAGGGAGGCCAAACACCGGGGAGCTGTTTTTT CASSPTLGRPNTGELFF
many - TRBJ2-7 TRBV2 TGTGCCAGCAGTGAAGAGCGACAGGACATCTACGAGCAGTACTTC CASSEERQDIYEQYF
few - TRBJ2-2 TRBV28 TGTGCCAGCCTCCCCGGAGGGGAAGGAGCCTTCCTCGGGGAGCTGTTTTTT CASLPGGEGAFLGELFF
many TRBD1 TRBJ1-1 TRBV20-1 TGCAGTGCTTTCAAACAGACAGGGGGCACTGAAGCTTTCTTT CSAFKQTGGTEAFF
few - TRBJ2-6 TRBV18 TGTGCCAGCTCACCTTCGACAACTTCTGGGGCCAACGTCCTGACTTTC CASSPSTTSGANVLTF
few - TRBJ2-3 TRBV2 TGTGCCAGCGGCAGCCTTTCCCCAGCTAATACGCAGTATTTT CASGSLSPANTQYF
- - TRBJ1-2 TRBV9 TGTGCCAGCAGCGTAGTCCCAGGGCCAGAAATATACTATGGCTACACCTTC CASSVVPGPEIYYGYTF
- TRBD1 TRBJ2-6 TRBV28 TGTGCCAGCAGAACACAGGGGGCTGGGGCCAACGTCCTGACTTTC CASRTQGAGANVLTF
- TRBD1 TRBJ2-2 TRBV11-1 TGTGCCAGCAGCCATCCAAACAGGGGGCAGGGCACCGGGGAGCTGTTTTTT CASSHPNRGQGTGELFF
many - TRBJ2-1 TRBV27 TGTGCCAGCAGTCTCGGACGGGGAAATGAGCAGTTCTTC CASSLGRGNEQFF
many - TRBJ1-6 TRBV2 TGTGCCAGCAGTGAGAGTGGGCTTTCGAACCTACGACCCCTCCACTTT CASSESGLSNLRPLHF
few TRBD1 TRBJ1-4 TRBV5-5 TGTGCCAGCAGCTCCTACAGGGGGGATGAAAAACTGTTTTTT CASSSYRGDEKLFF
many TRBD1 TRBJ1-5 TRBV12-3/TRBV12-4 TGTGCCAGCAGCTTGGGACAGGGATACCAGCCCCAGCATTTT CASSLGQGYQPQHF
few - TRBJ1-6 TRBV20-1 TGCAGTGCTAGAGAAGAGGGGTCTTCACCCCTCCACTTT CSAREEGSSPLHF
- - TRBJ1-4 TRBV2 TGTGCCAGCAAAACAGGGTGGGGAAATGAAAAACTGTTTTTT CASKTGWGNEKLFF
few - TRBJ1-3 TRBV7-6 TGTGCCAGCAGCTTTTCCTCTGTGGGATCTGGAAACACCATATATTTT CASSFSSVGSGNTIYF
- TRBD2 TRBJ2-1 TRBV12-3/TRBV12-4 TGTGCCAGCAGGGCCGGGGGGGCCCTCTCCTACAATGAGCAGTTCTTC CASRAGGALSYNEQFF
many - TRBJ2-7 TRBV12-3/TRBV12-4 TGTGCCAGCAGTTTCGAGCAGGGCGCCTACGAGCAGTACTTC CASSFEQGAYEQYF
many - TRBJ2-1 TRBV12-3/TRBV12-4 TGTGCCAGCAGTACGGGGCATGAGCAGTTCTTC CASSTGHEQFF
few TRBD1 TRBJ1-1 TRBV29-1 TGCAGCGCTCAGACAGGGCGGGACACTGAAGCTTTCTTT CSAQTGRDTEAFF
few - TRBJ2-3 TRBV6-1 TGTGCCAGCAGAACATCTAGCGCCAGGGGCACAGATACGCAGTATTTT CASRTSSARGTDTQYF
- TRBD1 TRBJ1-6 TRBV30 TGTGCCTGGAGTTATGCAGGGGGCTCCTATAATTCACCCCTCCACTTT CAWSYAGGSYNSPLHF
- - TRBJ1-2 TRBV20-1 TGCAGTGCTAGAGATTGGGGCAGGCTCTATGGCTACACCTTC CSARDWGRLYGYTF
many TRBD2 TRBJ2-7 TRBV11-1 TGTGCCAGCAGCTTGCAGCGGGACTCCTACGAGCAGTACTTC CASSLQRDSYEQYF
many - TRBJ1-5 TRBV12-3/TRBV12-4 TGTGCCAGCAGTCGGAACCGACAGGCGCAGCCCCAGCATTTT CASSRNRQAQPQHF
many TRBD2 TRBJ2-5 TRBV2 TGTGCCAGCATCGGGAGGACTAGCGGGAGAGGATCCCAAGAGACCCAGTACTTC CASIGRTSGRGSQETQYF
- - TRBJ2-2 TRBV7-2 TGTGCCAGCCGGACGATCAAGAACACCGGGGAGCTGTTTTTT CASRTIKNTGELFF
- TRBD2 TRBJ2-1 TRBV9 TGTGCCAGCAGCCCCCACGGGACTAGCGGACACAATGAGCAGTTCTTC CASSPHGTSGHNEQFF